This T cell receptor beta chain originates from a study of identical twins. CDR3 size: 15 residues. Trimming removed 1 base from V and 5 bases from J; junction bases left unmatched: 5. This clonotype has just a few counts. Its antigen is as yet unknown. General study results and limits: The study based its conclusions on cross-sectional statistical analysis and did not follow the same donors. Twins showed weaker excess sharing in their beta out-of-frame sequences. Cord blood beta clonotypes present at high abundance carried fewer insertions; no such pattern appeared in memory repertoires.

TCRdb called the 5' RACE reads again in MiXCR, with one record for every CDR3 protein. Of 240,000 or so distinct CDR3 sequences in the sample, 10% to 15% were seen once. A further study also used this sample, focusing on yellow fever vaccine responses in identical twins.

The source material was memory (CD45RO+) T cells sorted from blood. This receptor was taken from a woman younger than 35 in good health. The chain employs TRBV12-3 or TRBV12-4 and TRBJ1-5; 7 positions match TRBD1. The CDR3 region is CASSLGAGGDQPQHF. For the CDR3, the DNA is TGTGCCAGCAGTTTAGGGGCAGGGGGAGATCAGCCCCAGCATTTT.